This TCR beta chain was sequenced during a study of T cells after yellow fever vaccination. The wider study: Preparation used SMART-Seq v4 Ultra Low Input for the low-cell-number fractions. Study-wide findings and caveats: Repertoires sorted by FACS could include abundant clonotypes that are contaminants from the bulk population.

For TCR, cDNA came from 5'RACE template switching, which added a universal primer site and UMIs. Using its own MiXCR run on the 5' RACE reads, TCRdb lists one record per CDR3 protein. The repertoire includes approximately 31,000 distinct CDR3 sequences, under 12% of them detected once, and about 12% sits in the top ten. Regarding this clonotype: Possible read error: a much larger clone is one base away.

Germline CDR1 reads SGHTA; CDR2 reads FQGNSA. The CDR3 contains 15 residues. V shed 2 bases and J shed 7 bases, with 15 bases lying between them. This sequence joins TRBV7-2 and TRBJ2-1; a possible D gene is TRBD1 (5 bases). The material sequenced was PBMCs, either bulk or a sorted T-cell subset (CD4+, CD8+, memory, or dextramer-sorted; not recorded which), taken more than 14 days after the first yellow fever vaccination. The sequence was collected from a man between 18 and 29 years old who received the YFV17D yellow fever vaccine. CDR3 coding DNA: TGTGCCAGCAGCTTAAGACGGTGGGGCTCTAATGAGCAGTTCTTC. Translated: CASSLRRWGSNEQFF.